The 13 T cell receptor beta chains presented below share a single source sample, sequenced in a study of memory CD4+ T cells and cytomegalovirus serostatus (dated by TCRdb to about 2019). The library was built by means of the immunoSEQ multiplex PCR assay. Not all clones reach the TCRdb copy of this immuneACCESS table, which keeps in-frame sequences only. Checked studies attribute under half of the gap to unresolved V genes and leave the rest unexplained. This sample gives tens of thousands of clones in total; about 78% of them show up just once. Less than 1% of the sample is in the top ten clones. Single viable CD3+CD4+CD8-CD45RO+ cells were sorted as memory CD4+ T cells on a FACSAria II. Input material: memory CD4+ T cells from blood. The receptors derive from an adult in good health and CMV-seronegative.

As DNA, the CDR3 is TGTGCCAGCTTCCGGACAGGGGGGACAGATACGCAGTATTTT. It specifies CASFRTGGTDTQYF. V is TRBV2 and J is TRBJ2-3, with TRBD1 matching 10 bases. The CDR3 is 14 amino acids. V trimming: 8 bases; J trimming: 3 bases; junction bases outside the gene matches: 5. CDR1 and CDR2 from the germline V gene are SNHLY and FYNNEI.

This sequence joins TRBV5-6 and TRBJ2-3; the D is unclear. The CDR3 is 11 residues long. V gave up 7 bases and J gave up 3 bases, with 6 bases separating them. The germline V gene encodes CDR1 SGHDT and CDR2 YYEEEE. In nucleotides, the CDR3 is TGTGCCAGCGGTCGGACAGATACGCAGTATTTT. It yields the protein CASGRTDTQYF.

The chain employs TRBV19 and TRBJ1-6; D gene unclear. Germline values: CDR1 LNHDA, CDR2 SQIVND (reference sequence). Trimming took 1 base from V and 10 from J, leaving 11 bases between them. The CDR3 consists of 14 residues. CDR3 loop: CASSIVPDGSPLHF. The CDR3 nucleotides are TGTGCCAGTAGTATAGTGCCGGATGGGTCACCCCTCCACTTT.

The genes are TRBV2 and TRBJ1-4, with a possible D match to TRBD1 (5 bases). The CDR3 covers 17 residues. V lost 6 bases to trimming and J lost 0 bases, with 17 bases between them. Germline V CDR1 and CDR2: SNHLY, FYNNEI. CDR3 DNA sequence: TGTGCCAGCAGGGGGGGGACCGCGGCTGCAACTAATGAAAAACTGTTTTTT. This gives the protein CASRGGTAAATNEKLFF.

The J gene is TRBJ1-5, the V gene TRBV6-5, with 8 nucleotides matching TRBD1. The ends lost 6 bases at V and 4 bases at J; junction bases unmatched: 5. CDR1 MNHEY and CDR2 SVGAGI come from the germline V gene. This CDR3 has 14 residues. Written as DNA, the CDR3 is TGTGCCAGCAGAGCCGGGACAGGAAATCAGCCCCAGCATTTT. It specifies CASRAGTGNQPQHF.

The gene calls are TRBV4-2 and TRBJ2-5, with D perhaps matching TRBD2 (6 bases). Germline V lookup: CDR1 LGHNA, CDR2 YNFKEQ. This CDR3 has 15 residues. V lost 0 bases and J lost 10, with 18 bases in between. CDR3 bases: TGTGCCAGCAGCCAAGAATCGTCCTTCGGAGGGATCCAGTACTTC. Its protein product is CASSQESSFGGIQYF.

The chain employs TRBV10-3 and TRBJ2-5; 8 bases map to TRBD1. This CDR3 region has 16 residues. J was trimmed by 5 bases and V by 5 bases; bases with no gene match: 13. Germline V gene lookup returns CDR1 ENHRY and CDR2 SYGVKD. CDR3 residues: CAISQDRAASGETQYF. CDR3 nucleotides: TGTGCCATCAGTCAGGACAGGGCGGCCTCTGGGGAGACCCAGTACTTC.

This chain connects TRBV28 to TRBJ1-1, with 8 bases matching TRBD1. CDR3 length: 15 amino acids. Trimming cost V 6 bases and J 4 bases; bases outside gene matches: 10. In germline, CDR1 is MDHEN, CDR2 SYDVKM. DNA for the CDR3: TGTGCCAGCAGAATCGGACAGGGAGATTCCACTGAAGCTTTCTTT. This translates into CASRIGQGDSTEAFF.

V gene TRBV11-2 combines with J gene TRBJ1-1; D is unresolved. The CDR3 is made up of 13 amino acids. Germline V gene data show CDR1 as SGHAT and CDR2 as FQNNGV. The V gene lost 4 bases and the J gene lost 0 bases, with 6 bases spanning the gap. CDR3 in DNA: TGTGCCAGCAGCTCGGGCCTGAACACTGAAGCTTTCTTT. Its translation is CASSSGLNTEAFF. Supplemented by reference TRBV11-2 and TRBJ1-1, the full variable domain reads EAGVAQSPRYKIIEKRQSVAFWCNPISGHATLYWYQQILGQGPKLLIQFQNNGVVDDSQLPKDRFSAERLKGVDSTLKIQPAKLEDSAVYLCASSSGLNTEAFFGQGTRLTVV.

In nucleotides, the CDR3 is TGTGCCAGCAGTGAATATAGGGGTGCGAACACCGGGGAGCTGTTTTTT. This codes for CASSEYRGANTGELFF. This chain connects TRBV2 to TRBJ2-2, with D possibly matching TRBD1 (5 bases). Trimming pared 2 bases from V and 0 bases from J, leaving 10 bases between. Germline values: CDR1 SNHLY, CDR2 FYNNEI. The CDR3 is 16 amino acids. Full variable domain (remainder filled in from reference TRBV2 and TRBJ2-2): EPEVTQTPSHQVTQMGQEVILRCVPISNHLYFYWYRQILGQKVEFLVSFYNNEISEKSEIFDDQFSVERPDGSNFTLKIRSTKLEDSAMYFCASSEYRGANTGELFFGEGSRLTVL.

CDR3: CASSSRDRGHGYTF. The DNA of the CDR3 is TGTGCCAGCAGTTCGCGGGACAGGGGGCATGGCTACACCTTC. The chain has TRBV6-5 and TRBJ1-2, with 12 bases identical to TRBD1. This CDR3 region has 14 residues. Germline CDR1 reads MNHEY; CDR2 reads SVGAGI. Trimming cost V 4 bases and J 6 bases; bases outside gene matches: 3.

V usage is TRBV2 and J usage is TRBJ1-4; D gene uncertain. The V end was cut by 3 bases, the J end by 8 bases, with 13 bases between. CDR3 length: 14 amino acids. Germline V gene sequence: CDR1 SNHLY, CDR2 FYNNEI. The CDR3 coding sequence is TGTGCCAGCAGTGACTTTGGGGAAGGGGAAAAACTGTTTTTT. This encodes CASSDFGEGEKLFF.

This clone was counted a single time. The CDR3 sequence: CTSSPHRGRCEQYF. In DNA, the CDR3 is TGCACCAGCAGCCCTCACAGGGGGCGGTGTGAGCAGTACTTC. V is TRBV1 and J is TRBJ2-7; TRBD1, the table's D call, was not compared with the DNA. TRBV1 is flagged as a pseudogene. The CDR3 has 14 amino acids.